This TCR beta chain was obtained from a study of blood T cell repertoires in COVID-19. As for the study in general: T cells, B-cell-depleted T cells, or PBMCs provided the cDNA or gDNA that served as material.

Per the original methods: Amplified reference gene primers provided the basis for estimating nucleated cell counts. Assay: immunoSEQ multiplex PCR; the TCRdb copy retains only in-frame clones and omits some. D and trimming come from the DNA, and the V and J calls and clone size come from that table. Found here are more than 400,000 clones, 80% to 90% of them singletons; the top ten hold under 4%. The CDR3 has 15 residues. Trimming shortened V by 2 bases and J by 5 bases, and 12 bases separated the two germline ends. Germline assignment: CDR1 MDHEN and CDR2 SYDVKM. The receptor comes from a human donor in a cohort sampled during active COVID-19. Specimen: peripheral blood. This chain joins TRBV28 and TRBJ1-4; D is ambiguous. The CDR3 DNA follows: TGTGCCAGCAGTTTACCCGAAGCGGGGAATGAAAAACTGTTTTTT. This sequence encodes CASSLPEAGNEKLFF.